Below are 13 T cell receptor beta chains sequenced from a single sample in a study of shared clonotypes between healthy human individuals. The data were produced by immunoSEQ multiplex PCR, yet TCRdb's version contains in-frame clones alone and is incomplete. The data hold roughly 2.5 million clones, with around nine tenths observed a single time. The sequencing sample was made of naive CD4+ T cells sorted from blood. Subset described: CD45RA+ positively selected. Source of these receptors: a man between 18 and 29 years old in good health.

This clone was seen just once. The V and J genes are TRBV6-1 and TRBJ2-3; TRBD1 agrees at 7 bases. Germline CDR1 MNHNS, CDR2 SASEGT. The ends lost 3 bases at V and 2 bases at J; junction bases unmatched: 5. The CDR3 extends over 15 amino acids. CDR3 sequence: CASSDRQGYTDTQYF. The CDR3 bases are TGTGCCAGCAGTGACCGACAGGGATACACAGATACGCAGTATTTT.

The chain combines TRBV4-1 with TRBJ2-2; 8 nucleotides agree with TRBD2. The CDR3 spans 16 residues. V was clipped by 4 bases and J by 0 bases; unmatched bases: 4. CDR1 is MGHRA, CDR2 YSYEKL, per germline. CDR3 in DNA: TGCGCCAGCAGCCGCACACTAGCGGCGAACACCGGGGAGCTGTTTTTT. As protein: CASSRTLAANTGELFF.

CDR3 DNA sequence: TGTGCCAGCAGCCTCCTAGCGGGAGGGTACACCGGGGAGCTGTTTTTT. Translation gives CASSLLAGGYTGELFF. The chain has TRBV7-2 and TRBJ2-2; TRBD2 agrees at 12 bases. Trimming cost V 5 bases and J 3 bases; bases outside gene matches: 4. CDR3 length: 16 residues. The V gene's germline CDR1 is SGHTA and CDR2 FQGNSA.

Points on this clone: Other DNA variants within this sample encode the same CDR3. The CDR3 region has the DNA TGCGCCAGCAGCCTAGGACAGGGACAAGAGACCCAGTACTTC. It codes for CASSLGQGQETQYF. The V and J genes are TRBV5-1 and TRBJ2-5; 8 bases are a match to TRBD1. The CDR3 spans 14 residues. CDR1 is SGHRS and CDR2 is YFSETQ in the germline V gene. V was clipped by 4 bases and J by 2 bases; unmatched bases: 4.

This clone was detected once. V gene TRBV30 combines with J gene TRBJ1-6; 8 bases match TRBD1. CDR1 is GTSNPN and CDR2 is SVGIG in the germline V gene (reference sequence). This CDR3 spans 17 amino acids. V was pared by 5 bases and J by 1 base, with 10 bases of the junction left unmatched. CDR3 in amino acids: CAWAGGTGTSYNSPLHF. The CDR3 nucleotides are TGTGCCTGGGCCGGCGGGACAGGCACTTCCTATAATTCACCCCTCCACTTT. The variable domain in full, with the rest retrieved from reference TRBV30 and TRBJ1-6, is SQTIHQWPATLVQPVGSPLSLECTVEGTSNPNLYWYRQAAGRGLQLLFYSVGIGQISSEVPQNLSASRPQDRQFILSSKKLLLSDSGFYLCAWAGGTGTSYNSPLHFGNGTRLTVT.

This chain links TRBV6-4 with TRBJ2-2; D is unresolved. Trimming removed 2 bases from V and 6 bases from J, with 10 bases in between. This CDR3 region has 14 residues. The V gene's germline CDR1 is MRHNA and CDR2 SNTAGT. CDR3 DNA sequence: TGTGCCAGCAGTGACCAGACTCTGGCCGGGGAGCTGTTTTTT. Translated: CASSDQTLAGELFF.

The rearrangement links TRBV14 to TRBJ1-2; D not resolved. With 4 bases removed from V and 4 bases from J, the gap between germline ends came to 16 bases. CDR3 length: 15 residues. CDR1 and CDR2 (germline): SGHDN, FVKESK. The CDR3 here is CASSPHEGGPYGYTF. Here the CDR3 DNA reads TGTGCCAGCAGCCCTCACGAGGGAGGCCCCTATGGCTACACCTTC.

CDR3 nucleotide sequence: TGTGCCAGCAGGGATTACGTTAAGGACACTGAAGCTTTCTTT. Encoded protein: CASRDYVKDTEAFF. The chain employs TRBV28 and TRBJ1-1; D gene uncertain. V was clipped by 6 bases and J by 3 bases, with 14 bases between them. CDR3 length: 14 amino acids. The germline V gene encodes CDR1 MDHEN and CDR2 SYDVKM. The whole variable domain, remainder taken from reference TRBV28 and TRBJ1-1, is DVKVTQSSRYLVKRTGEKVFLECVQDMDHENMFWYRQDPGLGLRLIYFSYDVKMKEKGDIPEGYSVSREKKERFSLILESASTNQTSMYLCASRDYVKDTEAFFGQGTRLTVV.

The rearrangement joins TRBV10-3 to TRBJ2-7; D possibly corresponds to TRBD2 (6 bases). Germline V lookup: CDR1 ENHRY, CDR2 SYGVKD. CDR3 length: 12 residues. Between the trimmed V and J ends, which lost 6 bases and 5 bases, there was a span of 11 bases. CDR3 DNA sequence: TGTGCCATCAGGTCGCCTAGCGACGAGCAGTACTTC. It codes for CAIRSPSDEQYF.

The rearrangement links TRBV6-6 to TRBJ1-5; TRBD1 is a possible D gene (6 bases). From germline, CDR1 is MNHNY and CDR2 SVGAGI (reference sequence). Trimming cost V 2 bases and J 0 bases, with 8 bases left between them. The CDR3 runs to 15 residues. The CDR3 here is CASSYDRNSNQPQHF. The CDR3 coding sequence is TGTGCCAGCAGTTACGACAGGAATAGCAATCAGCCCCAGCATTTT.

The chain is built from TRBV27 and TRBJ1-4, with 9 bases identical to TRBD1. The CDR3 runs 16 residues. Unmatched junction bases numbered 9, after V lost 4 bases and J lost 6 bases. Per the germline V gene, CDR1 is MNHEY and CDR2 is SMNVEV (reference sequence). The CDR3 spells CASSSPSRTGDEKLFF. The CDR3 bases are TGTGCCAGCAGTTCCCCGTCGAGGACAGGGGATGAAAAACTGTTTTTT.

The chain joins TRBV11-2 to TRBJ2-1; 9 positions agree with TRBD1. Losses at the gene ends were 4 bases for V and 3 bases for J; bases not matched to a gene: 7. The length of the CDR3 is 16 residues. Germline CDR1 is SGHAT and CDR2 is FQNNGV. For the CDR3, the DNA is TGTGCCAGCAGCTCACCAAGGGGACAGGGCTACAATGAGCAGTTCTTC. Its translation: CASSSPRGQGYNEQFF.

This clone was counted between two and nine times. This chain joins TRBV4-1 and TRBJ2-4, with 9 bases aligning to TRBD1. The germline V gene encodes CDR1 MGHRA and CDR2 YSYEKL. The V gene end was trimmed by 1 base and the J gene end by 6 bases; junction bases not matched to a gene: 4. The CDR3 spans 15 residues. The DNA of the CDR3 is TGCGCCAGCAGCCAAGGGACAGGGGATAGAAACATTCAGTACTTC. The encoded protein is CASSQGTGDRNIQYF.